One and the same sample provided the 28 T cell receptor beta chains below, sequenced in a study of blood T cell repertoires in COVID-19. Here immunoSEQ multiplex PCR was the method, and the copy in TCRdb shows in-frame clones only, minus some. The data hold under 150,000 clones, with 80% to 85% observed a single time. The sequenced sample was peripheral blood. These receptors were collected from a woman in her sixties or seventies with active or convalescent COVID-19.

The CDR3 bases are TGTGCCAGCAGCGTAGACCCCAGTGATGTAAATACGCAGTATTTT. Translating it yields CASSVDPSDVNTQYF. The J gene is TRBJ2-3, the V gene TRBV9; D remains ambiguous. Germline V CDR1 and CDR2: SGDLS, YYNGEE. The CDR3 runs to 15 residues. The V gene lost 0 bases and the J gene lost 7 bases, with 15 bases spanning the gap.

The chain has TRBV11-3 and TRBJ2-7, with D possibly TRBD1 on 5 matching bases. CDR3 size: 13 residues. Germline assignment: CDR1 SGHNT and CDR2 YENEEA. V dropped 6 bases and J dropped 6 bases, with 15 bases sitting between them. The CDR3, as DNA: TGTGCCAGCAGTTTGAATTCTAGGGGCGAGCAGTACTTC. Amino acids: CASSLNSRGEQYF.

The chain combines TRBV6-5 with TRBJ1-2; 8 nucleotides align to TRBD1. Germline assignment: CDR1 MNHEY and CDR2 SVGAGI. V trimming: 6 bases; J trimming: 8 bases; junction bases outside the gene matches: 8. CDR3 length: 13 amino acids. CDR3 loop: CASRAGTGSGYTF. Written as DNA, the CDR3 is TGTGCCAGCAGGGCAGGGACAGGTAGCGGCTACACCTTC.

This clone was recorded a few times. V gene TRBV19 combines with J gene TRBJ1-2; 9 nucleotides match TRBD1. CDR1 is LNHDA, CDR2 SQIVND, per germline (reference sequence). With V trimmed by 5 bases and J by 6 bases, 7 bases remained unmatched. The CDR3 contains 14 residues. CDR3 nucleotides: TGTGCCAGTAGTCCCTCGGGGGACAGGGATGGCTACACCTTC. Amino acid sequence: CASSPSGDRDGYTF.

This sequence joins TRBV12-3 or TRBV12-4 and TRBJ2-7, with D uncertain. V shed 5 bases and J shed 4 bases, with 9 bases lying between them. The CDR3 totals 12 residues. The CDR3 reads CASSVIFYEQYF. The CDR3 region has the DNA TGTGCCAGCAGTGTAATTTTTTACGAGCAGTACTTC.

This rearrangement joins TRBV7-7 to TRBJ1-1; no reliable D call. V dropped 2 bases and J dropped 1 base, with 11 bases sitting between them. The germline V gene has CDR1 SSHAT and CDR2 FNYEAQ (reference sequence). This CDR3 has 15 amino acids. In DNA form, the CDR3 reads TGTGCCAGCAGCTTATTAGTTCTAGCGAACACTGAAGCTTTCTTT. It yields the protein CASSLLVLANTEAFF.

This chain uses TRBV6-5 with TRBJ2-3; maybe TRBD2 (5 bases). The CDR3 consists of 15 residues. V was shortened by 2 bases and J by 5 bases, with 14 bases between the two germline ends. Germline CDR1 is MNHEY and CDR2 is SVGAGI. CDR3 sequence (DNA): TGTGCCAGCAGTTACCGGAGGACGGGCAAAGATACGCAGTATTTT. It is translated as CASSYRRTGKDTQYF.

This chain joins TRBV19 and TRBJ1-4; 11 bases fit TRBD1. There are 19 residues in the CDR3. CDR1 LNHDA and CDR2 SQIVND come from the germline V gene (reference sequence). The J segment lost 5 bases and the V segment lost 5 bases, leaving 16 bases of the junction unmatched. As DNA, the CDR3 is TGTGCCAGTAGTTCCTTCGGACAGGGGGCCGGTCCGAGAAATGAAAAACTGTTTTTT. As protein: CASSSFGQGAGPRNEKLFF.

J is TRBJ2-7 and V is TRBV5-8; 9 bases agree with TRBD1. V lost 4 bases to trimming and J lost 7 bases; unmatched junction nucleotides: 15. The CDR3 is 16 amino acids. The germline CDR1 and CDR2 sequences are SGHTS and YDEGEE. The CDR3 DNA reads TGTGCCAGCAGCGTTGGCCTCCACAGGGGGCAGCGGGAGCAGTACTTC. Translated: CASSVGLHRGQREQYF.

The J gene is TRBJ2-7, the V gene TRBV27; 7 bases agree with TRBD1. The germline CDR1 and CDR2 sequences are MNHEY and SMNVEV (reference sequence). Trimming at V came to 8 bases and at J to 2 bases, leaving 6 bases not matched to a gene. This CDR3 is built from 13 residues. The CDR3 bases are TGTGCCAGCTGGGACAGCTGGGCCTACGAGCAGTACTTC. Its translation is CASWDSWAYEQYF.

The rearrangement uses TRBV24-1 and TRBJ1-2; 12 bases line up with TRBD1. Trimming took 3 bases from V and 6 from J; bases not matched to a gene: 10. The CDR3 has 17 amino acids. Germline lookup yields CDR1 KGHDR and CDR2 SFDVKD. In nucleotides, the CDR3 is TGTGCCACCAGTGATCCGCCTTCCGGGACAGGGGGCGATGGCTACACCTTC. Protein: CATSDPPSGTGGDGYTF.

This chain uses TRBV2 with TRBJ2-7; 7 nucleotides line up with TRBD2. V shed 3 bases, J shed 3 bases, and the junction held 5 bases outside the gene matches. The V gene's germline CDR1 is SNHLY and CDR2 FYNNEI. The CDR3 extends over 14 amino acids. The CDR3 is CASSDSAGVYEQYF. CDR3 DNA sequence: TGTGCCAGCAGTGATTCCGCGGGAGTCTACGAGCAGTACTTC.

The CDR3 region is CASSLGRGGLRNEQFF. The CDR3 nucleotides are TGTGCCAGCAGCTTAGGGCGGGGGGGCCTGAGGAATGAGCAGTTCTTC. The rearrangement uses TRBV11-2 and TRBJ2-1, with 9 bases fitting TRBD2. Germline loops: CDR1 SGHAT, CDR2 FQNNGV. The trim removed 1 base at V and 7 bases at J, leaving 8 bases unmatched. This CDR3 has 16 amino acids. Based on the CDR3 plus reference TRBV11-2 and TRBJ2-1, the full variable domain is EAGVAQSPRYKIIEKRQSVAFWCNPISGHATLYWYQQILGQGPKLLIQFQNNGVVDDSQLPKDRFSAERLKGVDSTLKIQPAKLEDSAVYLCASSLGRGGLRNEQFFGPGTRLTVL.

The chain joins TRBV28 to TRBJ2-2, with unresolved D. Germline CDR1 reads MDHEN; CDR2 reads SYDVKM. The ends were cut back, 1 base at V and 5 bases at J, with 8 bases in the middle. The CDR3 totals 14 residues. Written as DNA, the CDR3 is TGTGCCAGCAGTTTATACTACCAGACCGGGGAGCTGTTTTTT. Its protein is CASSLYYQTGELFF. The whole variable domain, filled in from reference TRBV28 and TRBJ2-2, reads DVKVTQSSRYLVKRTGEKVFLECVQDMDHENMFWYRQDPGLGLRLIYFSYDVKMKEKGDIPEGYSVSREKKERFSLILESASTNQTSMYLCASSLYYQTGELFFGEGSRLTVL.

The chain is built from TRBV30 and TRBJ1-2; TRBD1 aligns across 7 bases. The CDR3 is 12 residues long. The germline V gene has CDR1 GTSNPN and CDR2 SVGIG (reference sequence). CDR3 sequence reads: CAEGAGGHGYTF. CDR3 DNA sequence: TGTGCGGAAGGGGCAGGGGGACATGGCTACACCTTC.

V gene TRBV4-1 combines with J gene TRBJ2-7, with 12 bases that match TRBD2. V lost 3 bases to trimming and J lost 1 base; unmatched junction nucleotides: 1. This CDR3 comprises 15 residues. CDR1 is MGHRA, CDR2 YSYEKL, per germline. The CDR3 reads CASSQTSGGSYEQYF. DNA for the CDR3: TGCGCCAGCAGCCAGACTAGCGGGGGATCCTACGAGCAGTACTTC.

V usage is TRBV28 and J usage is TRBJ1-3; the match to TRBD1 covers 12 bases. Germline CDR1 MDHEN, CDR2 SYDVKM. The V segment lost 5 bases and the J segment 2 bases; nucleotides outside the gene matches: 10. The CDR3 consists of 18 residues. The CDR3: CASSPPGQGAQPGNTIYF. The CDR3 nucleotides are TGTGCCAGCAGTCCTCCGGGACAGGGGGCGCAACCTGGAAACACCATATATTTT.

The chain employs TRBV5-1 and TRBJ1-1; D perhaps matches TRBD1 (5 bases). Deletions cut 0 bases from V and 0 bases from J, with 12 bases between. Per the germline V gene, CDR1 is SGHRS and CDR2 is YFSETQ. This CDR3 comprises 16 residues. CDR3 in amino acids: CASSLGQLLMNTEAFF. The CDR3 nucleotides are TGCGCCAGCAGCTTGGGACAGCTACTTATGAACACTGAAGCTTTCTTT. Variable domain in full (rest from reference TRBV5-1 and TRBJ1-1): KAGVTQTPRYLIKTRGQQVTLSCSPISGHRSVSWYQQTPGQGLQFLFEYFSETQRNKGNFPGRFSGRQFSNSRSEMNVSTLELGDSALYLCASSLGQLLMNTEAFFGQGTRLTVV.

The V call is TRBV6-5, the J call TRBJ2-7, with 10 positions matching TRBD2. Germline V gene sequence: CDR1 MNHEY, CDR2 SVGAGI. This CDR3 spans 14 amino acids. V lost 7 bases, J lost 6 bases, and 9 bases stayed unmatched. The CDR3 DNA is TGTGCCAGCACCCCTCTAGCGGGGGTGTTCGAGCAGTACGTC. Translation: CASTPLAGVFEQYV.

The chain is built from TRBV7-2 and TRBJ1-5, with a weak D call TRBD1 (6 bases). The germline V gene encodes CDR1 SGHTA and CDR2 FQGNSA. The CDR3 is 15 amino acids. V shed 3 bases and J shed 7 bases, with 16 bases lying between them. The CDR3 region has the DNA TGTGCCAGCAGCTTTATCAGTGGGGGGGCCCAGCCCCAGCATTTT. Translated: CASSFISGGAQPQHF.

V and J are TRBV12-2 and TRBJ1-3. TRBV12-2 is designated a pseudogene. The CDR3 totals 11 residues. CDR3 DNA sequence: TGTGCTGTTACTACTGGAAACACCATATATTTT. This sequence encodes CAVTTGNTIYF.

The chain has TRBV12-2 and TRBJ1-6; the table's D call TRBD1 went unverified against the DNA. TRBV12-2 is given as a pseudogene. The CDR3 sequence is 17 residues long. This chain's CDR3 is CASRFDFRDRVYSPLHF. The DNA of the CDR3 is TGTGCAAGTCGCTTCGACTTCCGGGACAGGGTTTATTCACCCCTCCACTTT.

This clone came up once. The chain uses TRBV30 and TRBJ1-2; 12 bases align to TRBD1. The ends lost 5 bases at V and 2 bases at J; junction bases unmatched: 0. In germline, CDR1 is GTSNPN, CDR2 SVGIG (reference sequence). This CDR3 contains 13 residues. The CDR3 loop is CAWGTGGNYGYTF. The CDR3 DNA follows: TGTGCCTGGGGGACAGGGGGCAACTATGGCTACACCTTC.

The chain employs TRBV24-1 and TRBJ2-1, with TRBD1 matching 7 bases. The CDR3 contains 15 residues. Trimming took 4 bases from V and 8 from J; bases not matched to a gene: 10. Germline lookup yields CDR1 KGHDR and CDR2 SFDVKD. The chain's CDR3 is CATSEPSQGSDEQFF. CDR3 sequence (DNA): TGTGCCACCAGTGAGCCGTCACAGGGGAGCGATGAGCAGTTCTTC.

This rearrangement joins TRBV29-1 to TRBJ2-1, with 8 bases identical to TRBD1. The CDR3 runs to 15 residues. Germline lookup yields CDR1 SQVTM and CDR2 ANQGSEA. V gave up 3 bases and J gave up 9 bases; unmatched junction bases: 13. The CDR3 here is CSVERYGQGVGEQFF. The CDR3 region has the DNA TGCAGCGTTGAGCGCTATGGACAGGGTGTAGGTGAGCAGTTCTTC.

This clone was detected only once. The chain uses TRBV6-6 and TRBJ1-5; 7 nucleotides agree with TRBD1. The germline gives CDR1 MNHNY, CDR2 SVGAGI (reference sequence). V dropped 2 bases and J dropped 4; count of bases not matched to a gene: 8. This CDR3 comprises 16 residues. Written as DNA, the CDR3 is TGTGCCAGCAGTTACGAGGGGGCAAGTGAAAATCAGCCCCAGCATTTT. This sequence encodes CASSYEGASENQPQHF.

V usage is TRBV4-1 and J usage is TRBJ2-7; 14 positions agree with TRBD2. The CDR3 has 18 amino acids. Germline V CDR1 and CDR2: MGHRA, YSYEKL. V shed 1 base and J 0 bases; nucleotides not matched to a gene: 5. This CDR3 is CASSQGTSGGPSSYEQYV. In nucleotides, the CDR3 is TGCGCCAGCAGCCAAGGGACTAGCGGGGGGCCGAGCTCCTACGAGCAGTACGTC.

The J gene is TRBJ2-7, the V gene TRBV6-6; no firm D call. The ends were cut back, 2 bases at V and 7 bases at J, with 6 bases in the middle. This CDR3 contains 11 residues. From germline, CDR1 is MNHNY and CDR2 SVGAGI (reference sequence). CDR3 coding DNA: TGTGCCAGCAGTTACGGCGGAGAGCAGTACGTC. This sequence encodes CASSYGGEQYV.